Each of the 30 T cell receptor beta chains below was sequenced from the same sample in a study of siplizumab effects on memory and regulatory T cells. Profiled with immunoSEQ multiplex PCR; TCRdb holds only in-frame clones, not every one. The sample includes roughly 97,000 clones, nearly 95% seen only once; the top ten take 0.6% to 0.7%. The specimen sequenced was Tregs sorted from blood. These receptors all stem from a human donor in good health.

The chain couples TRBV4-1 to TRBJ2-3; 11 bases fit TRBD2. V was clipped by 7 bases and J by 4 bases; unmatched bases: 7. Germline V gene sequence: CDR1 MGHRA, CDR2 YSYEKL. The CDR3 spans 15 residues. The CDR3 sequence is CASTHSGRGSDTQYF. The CDR3 DNA is TGCGCCAGCACCCATAGCGGGAGGGGGTCAGATACGCAGTATTTT.

The chain carries TRBV5-1 and TRBJ2-5, with D possibly called TRBD1 or TRBD2 (6 bases each). CDR1 and CDR2 from the germline V gene are SGHRS and YFSETQ. V lost 2 bases and J lost 5, with 19 bases in between. The CDR3 length is 16 residues. CDR3 loop: CASSFRGGRRGETQYF. The CDR3 DNA sequence: TGCGCCAGCAGCTTCAGAGGGGGGCGGCGCGGGGAGACCCAGTACTTC.

The gene calls are TRBV27 and TRBJ2-3; possible D gene TRBD2, 6 bases. Deletions cut 3 bases from V and 3 bases from J, with 7 bases between. Per germline, CDR1 MNHEY and CDR2 SMNVEV (reference sequence). The CDR3 totals 13 residues. The CDR3 here is CASSFRGTDTQYF. CDR3 DNA: TGTGCCAGCAGTTTTCGGGGGACAGATACGCAGTATTTT.

The chain links TRBV9 to TRBJ2-5; no firm D call. The CDR3 contains 13 residues. The V and J ends lost 2 bases and 7 bases respectively, with 12 bases between them. Per germline, CDR1 SGDLS and CDR2 YYNGEE. CDR3 residues: CASSVLTSGTQYF. The CDR3 DNA is TGTGCCAGCAGCGTTCTTACATCGGGGACCCAGTACTTC.

The V and J genes are TRBV15 and TRBJ2-1; D gene unclear. This CDR3 contains 14 residues. The germline CDR1 and CDR2 sequences are LNHNV and YYDKDF (reference sequence). The V end lost 0 bases, the J end lost 9 bases, and 12 bases lay between the germline ends. The CDR3 loop reads CATSREPKGVEQFF. CDR3 in DNA: TGTGCCACCAGCAGAGAGCCGAAGGGTGTTGAGCAGTTCTTC.

The V gene is TRBV7-6, the J gene TRBJ2-6; D is ambiguous. There are 19 residues in the CDR3. V was shortened by 0 bases and J by 0 bases, with 15 bases between the two germline ends. CDR1 and CDR2 from the germline V gene are SGHVS and FNYEAQ. CDR3 loop: CASSLARSQESSGANVLTF. The DNA for the CDR3 is TGTGCCAGCAGCTTAGCGCGCTCCCAGGAGAGCTCTGGGGCCAACGTCCTGACTTTC.

The genes are TRBV6-1 and TRBJ1-6; D ambiguous. V dropped 2 bases and J dropped 4 bases, with 12 bases sitting between them. This CDR3 has 16 residues. Germline loops: CDR1 MNHNS, CDR2 SASEGT. The CDR3 sequence is CASSETLAAYNSPLHF. The CDR3 nucleotides read TGTGCCAGCAGTGAAACATTGGCAGCTTATAATTCACCCCTCCACTTT.

The rearrangement links TRBV7-3 to TRBJ2-5; 10 nucleotides agree with TRBD1. This CDR3 contains 16 residues. The V gene end was trimmed by 2 bases and the J gene end by 4 bases; junction bases not matched to a gene: 7. Germline assignment: CDR1 SGHTA and CDR2 FQGTGA. The DNA for the CDR3 is TGTGCCAGCAGCTTATTTGGTGGGACAGGGGTAGAGACCCAGTACTTC. It is translated as CASSLFGGTGVETQYF.

This clone turned up a few times. V gene TRBV5-1 combines with J gene TRBJ1-1; D not certain. CDR1 is SGHRS and CDR2 is YFSETQ in the germline V gene. V was pared by 4 bases and J by 1 base, with 5 bases between. This CDR3 has 12 amino acids. Here the CDR3 reads CASSQQNTEAFF. The CDR3, as DNA: TGCGCCAGCAGCCAGCAGAACACTGAAGCTTTCTTT. The whole variable domain, filled in from reference TRBV5-1 and TRBJ1-1, reads KAGVTQTPRYLIKTRGQQVTLSCSPISGHRSVSWYQQTPGQGLQFLFEYFSETQRNKGNFPGRFSGRQFSNSRSEMNVSTLELGDSALYLCASSQQNTEAFFGQGTRLTVV.

In this sample, this clone turned up once. The rearrangement joins TRBV10-3 to TRBJ1-2; no firm D call. In germline, CDR1 is ENHRY, CDR2 SYGVKD. V gave up 8 bases and J gave up 8 bases, with 18 bases separating them. The CDR3 sequence is 13 residues long. This CDR3 reads CAIGNSPHPGYTF. The CDR3 region has the DNA TGTGCCATCGGTAACAGCCCGCACCCCGGCTACACCTTC.

This sequence joins TRBV15 and TRBJ1-1; D gene unclear. Germline V CDR1 and CDR2: LNHNV, YYDKDF (reference sequence). This CDR3 has 13 amino acids. The V end lost 0 bases, the J end lost 10 bases, and 12 bases lay between the germline ends. In DNA form, the CDR3 reads TGTGCCACCAGCAGAGATCGCCTAGAGGGAGCTTTCTTT. Protein sequence: CATSRDRLEGAFF.

This rearrangement joins TRBV29-1 to TRBJ2-3; 7 nucleotides agree with TRBD2. Germline V lookup: CDR1 SQVTM, CDR2 ANQGSEA. The CDR3 is 14 residues long. After removal of 4 bases from V and 2 bases from J, the junction contained 6 bases not matched to a gene. CDR3 sequence (DNA): TGCAGCGTTGCGGCGGGAGTGACCACAGATACGCAGTATTTT. The encoded protein is CSVAAGVTTDTQYF.

This sequence joins TRBV13 and TRBJ2-1, with D possibly being TRBD2 (6 bases). Looked up from germline, CDR1 is PRHDT and CDR2 is FYEKMQ (reference sequence). Trimming removed 1 base at V and 9 bases at J, with 10 bases between. CDR3 length equals 13 residues. The CDR3 nucleotides are TGTGCCAGCAGCTTAGTCCTAGCGCGTGAGCAGTTCTTC. It yields the protein CASSLVLAREQFF.

This rearrangement joins TRBV11-2 to TRBJ2-7; 9 bases are a match to TRBD1. This CDR3 has 16 residues. The trim removed 4 bases at V and 5 bases at J, leaving 12 bases unmatched. Germline V lookup: CDR1 SGHAT, CDR2 FQNNGV. The CDR3 DNA reads TGTGCCAGCAGCTCCTCACCCCGGGACAGGGTCCACGAGCAGTACTTC. Translation gives CASSSSPRDRVHEQYF.

This chain uses TRBV9 with TRBJ2-3, with 8 bases lining up with TRBD1. The V segment lost 4 bases and the J segment 6 bases; nucleotides outside the gene matches: 10. The CDR3 totals 15 residues. Germline CDR1 is SGDLS and CDR2 is YYNGEE. The CDR3 here is CASSRQGQETDTQYF. CDR3 nucleotide sequence: TGTGCCAGCAGCCGCCAGGGACAGGAAACTGATACGCAGTATTTT.

This clone appeared once. The chain uses TRBV7-2 and TRBJ2-3; possibly TRBD1 or TRBD2 for D (5 bases each). Germline loops: CDR1 SGHTA, CDR2 FQGNSA. V gave up 9 bases and J gave up 1 base, with 14 bases separating them. This CDR3 region has 14 residues. The CDR3: CARAGALGTDTQYF. Here the CDR3 DNA reads TGTGCCAGAGCCGGGGCCCTAGGCACAGATACGCAGTATTTT.

The chain employs TRBV6-6 and TRBJ1-2; D call uncertain. From germline, CDR1 is MNHNY and CDR2 SVGAGI (reference sequence). The V gene lost 3 bases and the J gene lost 4 bases, with 18 bases spanning the gap. The CDR3 loop spans 16 amino acids. The CDR3, as DNA: TGTGCCAGCAGTTATTCCGCCGGGAGGGTTGTCTATGGCTACACCTTC. Its translation is CASSYSAGRVVYGYTF.

The chain is built from TRBV7-9 and TRBJ1-1; 7 bases line up with TRBD1. Per the germline V gene, CDR1 is SEHNR and CDR2 is FQNEAQ (reference sequence). This CDR3 comprises 14 residues. V was clipped by 5 bases and J by 4 bases; unmatched bases: 7. The CDR3 bases are TGTGCCAGCAGCCAGCTGACAGGGACCACTGAAGCTTTCTTT. Its translation: CASSQLTGTTEAFF.

The gene calls are TRBV7-9 and TRBJ2-7; D is uncertain. V dropped 4 bases and J dropped 2 bases, with 6 bases sitting between them. The CDR3 is 12 amino acids. Germline CDR1 and CDR2: SEHNR and FQNEAQ (reference sequence). This CDR3 reads CASSSGPYEQYF. The CDR3 DNA sequence: TGTGCCAGCAGCTCCGGACCCTACGAGCAGTACTTC. Using reference TRBV7-9 and TRBJ2-7 for the parts outside the CDR3, the full variable domain is DTGVSQNPRHKITKRGQNVTFRCDPISEHNRLYWYRQTLGQGPEFLTYFQNEAQLEKSRLLSDRFSAERPKGSFSTLEIQRTEQGDSAMYLCASSSGPYEQYFGPGTRLTVT.

The V gene is TRBV5-1, the J gene TRBJ2-5, with 9 bases aligning to TRBD1. This CDR3 region has 15 residues. The germline gives CDR1 SGHRS, CDR2 YFSETQ. The J segment lost 4 bases and the V segment lost 4 bases, leaving 8 bases of the junction unmatched. CDR3 in amino acids: CASSPGTGSGETQYF. The CDR3 DNA reads TGCGCCAGCAGCCCGGGGACAGGGTCGGGAGAGACCCAGTACTTC.

This chain connects TRBV7-9 to TRBJ1-5; TRBD1 aligns across 7 bases. Germline V gene lookup returns CDR1 SEHNR and CDR2 FQNEAQ (reference sequence). Losses at the gene ends were 10 bases for V and 6 bases for J; bases not matched to a gene: 9. The CDR3 is 13 amino acids. CDR3 bases: TGTGCCACCTCGACAGGGAAGAGTCAGCCCCAGCATTTT. Residues: CATSTGKSQPQHF.

This rearrangement joins TRBV7-6 to TRBJ1-1, with 7 bases matching TRBD1. CDR1 is SGHVS and CDR2 is FNYEAQ in the germline V gene. The CDR3 spans 15 residues. V lost 0 bases and J lost 4; bases outside the gene matches: 5. For the CDR3, the DNA is TGTGCCAGCAGCTTAGCCTTACAGGGGTCCACTGAAGCTTTCTTT. Translating it yields CASSLALQGSTEAFF.

The chain has TRBV18 and TRBJ2-5; no clear D. The CDR3 consists of 13 residues. In germline, CDR1 is KGHSH, CDR2 LQKENI. V was trimmed by 5 bases and J by 4 bases, leaving 11 bases between them. The CDR3 DNA reads as TGTGCCAGCTCAGACGGTGGTAGAGAGACCCAGTACTTC. Translating it yields CASSDGGRETQYF.

CDR3 loop: CASSPGQGAIPYGYTF. The CDR3 coding sequence is TGTGCCAGTAGTCCTGGACAGGGAGCCATCCCCTATGGCTACACCTTC. This chain connects TRBV19 to TRBJ1-2; TRBD1 matches 8 bases. The J segment lost 4 bases and the V segment lost 5 bases, leaving 12 bases of the junction unmatched. The CDR3 runs to 16 residues. CDR1 and CDR2 (germline): LNHDA, SQIVND (reference sequence).

The chain joins TRBV30 to TRBJ1-1, with D possibly matching TRBD1 (6 bases). Germline V CDR1 and CDR2: GTSNPN, SVGIG (reference sequence). This CDR3 spans 14 amino acids. Trimming stripped 3 bases from V and 3 bases from J, with 14 bases between. CDR3 sequence (DNA): TGTGCCTGGAGGACCCCAGGGGCTCACACTGAAGCTTTCTTT. As protein: CAWRTPGAHTEAFF.

The chain uses TRBV30 and TRBJ2-3; D gene unclear. The CDR3 totals 14 residues. V was clipped by 5 bases and J by 2 bases, with 14 bases between them. Germline V gives CDR1 GTSNPN, CDR2 SVGIG (reference sequence). The CDR3: CAWRLGSHTDTQYF. In DNA, the CDR3 is TGTGCCTGGCGGCTCGGGTCCCACACAGATACGCAGTATTTT.

The chain uses TRBV5-1 and TRBJ1-1, with 7 bases that match TRBD1. This CDR3 is 14 amino acids long. Germline CDR1 reads SGHRS; CDR2 reads YFSETQ. V shed 3 bases, J shed 6 bases, and the junction held 8 bases outside the gene matches. CDR3 coding DNA: TGCGCCAGCAGCTCGACAGGGTCTCCATCTGAAGCTTTCTTT. It codes for CASSSTGSPSEAFF.

This chain joins TRBV20-1 and TRBJ1-1; D is perhaps TRBD1 (5 bases). With 6 bases removed from V and 6 bases from J, the gap between germline ends came to 11 bases. The CDR3 is 11 residues long. The germline gives CDR1 DFQATT, CDR2 SNEGSKA (reference sequence). CDR3 protein: CSAGREPEAFF. The CDR3 nucleotides are TGCAGTGCGGGCAGGGAACCTGAAGCTTTCTTT.

The V call is TRBV2, the J call TRBJ2-1; TRBD2 matches at 8 bases. Germline assignment: CDR1 SNHLY and CDR2 FYNNEI. The CDR3 sequence is 14 residues long. With V trimmed by 4 bases and J by 7 bases, 6 bases remained unmatched. As DNA, the CDR3 is TGTGCCAGCAGTGTACGGCGGGAGGTTAATGAGCAGTTCTTC. Its protein product is CASSVRREVNEQFF.

In its sample, this clone was seen once. Its ends do not fully match the called genes, so a read error is possible. The chain uses TRBV5-1 and TRBJ1-2, with D perhaps matching TRBD1 (5 bases). Germline CDR1 is SGHRS and CDR2 is YFSETQ. The CDR3 length is 14 residues. The CDR3 spells CASSLEAGTQGYAF. The CDR3 DNA reads TGCGCCAGCAGCTTGGAAGCGGGGACCCAAGGCTACGCCTTC.